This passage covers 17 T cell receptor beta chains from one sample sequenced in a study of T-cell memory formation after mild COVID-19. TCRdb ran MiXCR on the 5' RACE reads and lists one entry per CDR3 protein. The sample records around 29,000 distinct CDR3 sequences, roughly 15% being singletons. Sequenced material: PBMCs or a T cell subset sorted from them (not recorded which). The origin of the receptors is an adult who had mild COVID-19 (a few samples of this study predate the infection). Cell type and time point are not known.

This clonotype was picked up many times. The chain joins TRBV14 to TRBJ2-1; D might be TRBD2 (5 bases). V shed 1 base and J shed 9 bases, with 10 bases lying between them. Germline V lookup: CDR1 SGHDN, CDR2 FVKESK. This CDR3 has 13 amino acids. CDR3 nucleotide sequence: TGTGCCAGCAGCCAAGGGGCTAGCCTTGAGCAGTTCTTC. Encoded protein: CASSQGASLEQFF.

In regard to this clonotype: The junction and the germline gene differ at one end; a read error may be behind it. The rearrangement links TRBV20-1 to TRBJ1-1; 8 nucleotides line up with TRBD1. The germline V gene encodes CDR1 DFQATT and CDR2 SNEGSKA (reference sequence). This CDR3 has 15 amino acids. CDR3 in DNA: TGCAGTGCTATAAACCCAGGGGGCGCAAGGACTGAAGATTTCTTT. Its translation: CSAINPGGARTEDFF.

CDR3 coding DNA: TGTGCCAGTTCACGGCAGGGGGCGACTGAAGCTTTCTTT. As protein: CASSRQGATEAFF. The V and J genes are TRBV6-6 and TRBJ1-1, with 8 bases lining up with TRBD1. Trimming cost V 9 bases and J 5 bases; bases outside gene matches: 8. The CDR3 runs to 13 residues. Per germline, CDR1 MNHNY and CDR2 SVGAGI (reference sequence).

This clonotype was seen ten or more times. The CDR3 here is CASSLEAAGDYQPQHF. The CDR3 region has the DNA TGCGCCAGCAGCTTGGAGGCGGCAGGGGATTATCAGCCCCAGCATTTT. The chain links TRBV5-1 to TRBJ1-5; D perhaps matches TRBD1 (6 bases). Trimming cost V 0 bases and J 5 bases, with 15 bases left between them. This CDR3 region has 16 residues. Germline V gene sequence: CDR1 SGHRS, CDR2 YFSETQ.

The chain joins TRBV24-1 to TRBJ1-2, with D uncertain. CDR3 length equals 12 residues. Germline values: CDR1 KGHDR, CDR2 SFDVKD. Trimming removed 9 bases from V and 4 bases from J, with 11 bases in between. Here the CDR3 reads CATPGFTYGYTF. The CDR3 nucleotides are TGTGCCACCCCTGGTTTCACCTATGGCTACACCTTC.

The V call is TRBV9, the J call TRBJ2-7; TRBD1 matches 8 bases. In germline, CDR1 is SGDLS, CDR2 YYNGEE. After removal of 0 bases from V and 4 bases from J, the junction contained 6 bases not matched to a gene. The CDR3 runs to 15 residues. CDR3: CASSVGQGSGYEQYF. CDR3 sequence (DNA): TGTGCCAGCAGCGTAGGACAGGGGAGTGGGTACGAGCAGTACTTC.

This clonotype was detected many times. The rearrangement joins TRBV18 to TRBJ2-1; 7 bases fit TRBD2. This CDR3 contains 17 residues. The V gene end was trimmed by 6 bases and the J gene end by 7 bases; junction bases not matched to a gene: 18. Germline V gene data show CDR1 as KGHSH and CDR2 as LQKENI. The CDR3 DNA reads TGTGCCAGCTCCCCCTCTGGGGGACTACGCCGTGGGAATGAGCAGTTCTTC. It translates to CASSPSGGLRRGNEQFF.

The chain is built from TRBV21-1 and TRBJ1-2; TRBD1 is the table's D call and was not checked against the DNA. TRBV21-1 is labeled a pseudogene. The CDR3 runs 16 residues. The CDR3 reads CASSKEPRGPRYGYTF. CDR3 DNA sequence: TGTGCCAGCAGCAAAGAACCCAGGGGACCGCGTTATGGCTACACCTTC.

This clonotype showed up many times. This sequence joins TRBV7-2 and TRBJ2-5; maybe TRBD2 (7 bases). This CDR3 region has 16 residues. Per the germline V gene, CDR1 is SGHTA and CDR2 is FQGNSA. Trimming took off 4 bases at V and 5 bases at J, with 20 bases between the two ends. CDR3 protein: CASSSSGGGGVETQYF. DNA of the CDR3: TGTGCCAGCAGCTCTAGCGGTGGGGGGGGCGTTGAGACCCAGTACTTC. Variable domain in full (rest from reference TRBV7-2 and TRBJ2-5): GAGVSQSPSNKVTEKGKDVELRCDPISGHTALYWYRQSLGQGLEFLIYFQGNSAPDKSGLPSDRFSAERTGGSVSTLTIQRTQQEDSAVYLCASSSSGGGGVETQYFGPGTRLLVL.

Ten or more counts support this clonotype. The CDR3 here is CASSLNEKLFF. The DNA of the CDR3 is TGTGCCAGCAGCTTGAACGAAAAACTGTTTTTT. The chain employs TRBV11-3 and TRBJ1-4; D uncertain. The CDR3 sequence is 11 residues long. The germline CDR1 and CDR2 sequences are SGHNT and YENEEA. The V gene lost 3 bases and the J gene lost 8 bases, with 4 bases spanning the gap.

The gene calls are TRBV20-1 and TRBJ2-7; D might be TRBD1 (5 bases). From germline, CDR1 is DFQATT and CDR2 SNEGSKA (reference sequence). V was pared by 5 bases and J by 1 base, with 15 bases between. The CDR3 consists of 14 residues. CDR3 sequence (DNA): TGCAGTGCTCCAAGTAGGGGAAGGTCCTACGAGCAGTACTTC. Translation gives CSAPSRGRSYEQYF.

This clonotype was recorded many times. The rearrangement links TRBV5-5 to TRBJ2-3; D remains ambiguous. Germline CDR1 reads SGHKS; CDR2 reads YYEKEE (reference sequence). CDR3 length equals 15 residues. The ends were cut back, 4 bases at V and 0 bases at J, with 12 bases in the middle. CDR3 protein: CASSPDVPSTDTQYF. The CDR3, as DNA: TGTGCCAGCAGCCCCGACGTTCCTAGCACAGATACGCAGTATTTT. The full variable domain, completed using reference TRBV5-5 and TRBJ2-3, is DAGVTQSPTHLIKTRGQQVTLRCSPISGHKSVSWYQQVLGQGPQFIFQYYEKEERGRGNFPDRFSARQFPNYSSELNVNALLLGDSALYLCASSPDVPSTDTQYFGPGTRLTVL.

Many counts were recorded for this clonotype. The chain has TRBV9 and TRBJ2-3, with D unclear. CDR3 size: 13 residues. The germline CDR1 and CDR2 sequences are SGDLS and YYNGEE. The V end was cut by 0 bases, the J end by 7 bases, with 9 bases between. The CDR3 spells CASSVARSNTQYF. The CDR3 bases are TGTGCCAGCAGCGTAGCCCGCTCCAATACGCAGTATTTT.

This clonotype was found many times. The CDR3 bases are TGTGCCAGCTTCACCTCCGGGGCCAACGTCCTGACTTTC. This codes for CASFTSGANVLTF. This rearrangement joins TRBV7-3 to TRBJ2-6; D not resolved. Trimming removed 8 bases from V and 4 bases from J, with 9 bases in between. From germline, CDR1 is SGHTA and CDR2 FQGTGA. This CDR3 has 13 amino acids. Based on the CDR3 plus reference TRBV7-3 and TRBJ2-6, the full variable domain is GAGVSQTPSNKVTEKGKYVELRCDPISGHTALYWYRQSLGQGPEFLIYFQGTGAADDSGLPNDRFFAVRPEGSVSTLKIQRTERGDSAVYLCASFTSGANVLTFGAGSRLTVL.

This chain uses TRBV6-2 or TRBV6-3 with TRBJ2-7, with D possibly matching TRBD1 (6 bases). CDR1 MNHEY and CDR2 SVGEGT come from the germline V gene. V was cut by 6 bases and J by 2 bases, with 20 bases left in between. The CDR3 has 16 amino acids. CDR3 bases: TGTGCCAGCAGCCCCCGATCGACCCGGGACACCTACGAGCAGTACTTC. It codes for CASSPRSTRDTYEQYF.

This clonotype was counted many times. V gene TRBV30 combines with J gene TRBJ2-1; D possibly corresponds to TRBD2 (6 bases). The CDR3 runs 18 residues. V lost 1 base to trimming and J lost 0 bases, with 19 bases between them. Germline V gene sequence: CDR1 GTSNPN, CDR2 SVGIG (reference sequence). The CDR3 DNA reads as TGTGCCTGGAGTGAGCGGGCCCACCTCATTAGCTCCTACAATGAGCAGTTCTTC. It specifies CAWSERAHLISSYNEQFF.

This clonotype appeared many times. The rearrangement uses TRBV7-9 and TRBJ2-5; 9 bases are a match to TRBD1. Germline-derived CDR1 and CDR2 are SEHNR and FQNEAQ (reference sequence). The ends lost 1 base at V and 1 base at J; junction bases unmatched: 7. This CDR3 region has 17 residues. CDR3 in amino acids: CASSLGWTGETQETQYF. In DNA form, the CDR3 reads TGTGCCAGCAGCTTAGGCTGGACAGGGGAAACCCAAGAGACCCAGTACTTC.